A selection of T cell receptor beta chains follows, all from one sample in a study of monozygotic twins with inflammatory bowel disease. TCRdb reprocessed the 5' RACE reads and reports one entry per CDR3 protein, with no DNA. This table lists nearly 450,000 distinct CDR3 sequences. The sample consisted of blood. These receptors originate from a human donor with ulcerative colitis or Crohn's disease, or a healthy co-twin of an affected twin (not recorded which). Each CDR3 is given with its conserved first and last residue.

len,v_gene,j_gene,CDR3aa
15,TRBV6-1,TRBJ2-7,CASSITGTKPHEQYF
16,TRBV12-3/TRBV12-4,TRBJ1-1,CASSPRTRGTNTEAFF
15,TRBV5-1,TRBJ2-3,CASAEGRASTDTQYF
13,TRBV19,TRBJ2-4,CASKGDRGNIQYF
16,TRBV20-1,TRBJ1-6,CSARKYPPTGRSPLHF
15,TRBV5-1,TRBJ2-7,CASSLEPASSYEQYF
15,TRBV2,TRBJ2-7,CASAAWYPGTAEQYF
14,TRBV20-1,TRBJ2-1,CSARGGGTRYEQFF
14,TRBV10-3,TRBJ2-2,CAISKDEGTGELFF
14,TRBV6-1,TRBJ2-1,CASSEPGTAERQFF
15,TRBV12-5,TRBJ2-2,CASGLGQGFPGELFF
15,TRBV28,TRBJ2-5,CASSSAGPGMETQYF
16,TRBV11-2,TRBJ2-1,CASSLVLAASYNEQFF
13,TRBV6-6,TRBJ1-2,CASRRDSGYGYTF
14,TRBV18,TRBJ1-4,CASSPGGTGEKLFF
13,TRBV29-1,TRBJ1-2,CSAEQEGNYGYTF
15,TRBV20-1,TRBJ2-3,CSARGAAGGTDTQYF
14,TRBV12-3/TRBV12-4,TRBJ2-3,CASSDGTGRYVEYF
14,TRBV7-2,TRBJ1-3,CASSLGGLRNTIYF
16,TRBV3-1,TRBJ1-1,CASSQVPPGGNTEAFF
17,TRBV7-2,TRBJ1-3,CASSGRQGHTSGNTIYF
16,TRBV7-7,TRBJ1-5,CASSLPGTNGNQPQHF
17,TRBV18,TRBJ1-5,CASSPGNQGSSNQPQHF
13,TRBV28,TRBJ2-7,CASTVGSNYEQYF
14,TRBV18,TRBJ1-1,CVSSPSMANTEAFF
13,TRBV20-1,TRBJ2-2,CSASQKNTGELFF
14,TRBV5-4,TRBJ2-7,CASSSGDSVNEQYF
15,TRBV10-3,TRBJ2-7,CAISESRGLEYEQYF
18,TRBV12-3/TRBV12-4,TRBJ1-1,CASSLMWAGNEENTEAFF
15,TRBV20-1,TRBJ2-7,CSAYPPSGSTYEQYF
14,TRBV2,TRBJ1-3,CASREQGAGNTIYF
15,TRBV7-9,TRBJ2-7,CASSVQTSGGYEQYF
13,TRBV29-1,TRBJ1-2,CSVGGGQQNGYTF
13,TRBV6-1,TRBJ1-2,CASSEARGDGYTF
16,TRBV25-1,TRBJ1-5,CATPRGAGVSNQPQHF
12,TRBV29-1,TRBJ1-1,CSFTGFGTEAFF
14,TRBV6-1,TRBJ1-1,CASSRGHLNTEAFF
12,TRBV19,TRBJ1-2,CASLDGRYGYTF
13,TRBV25-1,TRBJ1-6,CASSGGQGSNLHF
13,TRBV27,TRBJ2-3,CASSSGPIDTQYF
15,TRBV15,TRBJ1-1,CATAGDRQRNTEAFF
11,TRBV6-2/TRBV6-3,TRBJ1-1,CASREGLEAFF
13,TRBV10-3,TRBJ1-2,CAISEDSPYGYTF
16,TRBV28,TRBJ2-5,CASSLLGTGPQETQYF
16,TRBV7-2,TRBJ2-5,CASSPLAGGLQAAQYF
14,TRBV25-1,TRBJ2-1,CASSEGLTYNEQFF
17,TRBV7-9,TRBJ1-3,CASSLGVASQSGNTIYF
14,TRBV5-1,TRBJ1-2,CASSLGEINYGYTF
18,TRBV6-5,TRBJ2-1,CASSYSAGGPLSYNEQFF
14,TRBV29-1,TRBJ1-2,CSVDSVQGALGYTF
13,TRBV20-1,TRBJ2-7,CSATVGSPYEQYF